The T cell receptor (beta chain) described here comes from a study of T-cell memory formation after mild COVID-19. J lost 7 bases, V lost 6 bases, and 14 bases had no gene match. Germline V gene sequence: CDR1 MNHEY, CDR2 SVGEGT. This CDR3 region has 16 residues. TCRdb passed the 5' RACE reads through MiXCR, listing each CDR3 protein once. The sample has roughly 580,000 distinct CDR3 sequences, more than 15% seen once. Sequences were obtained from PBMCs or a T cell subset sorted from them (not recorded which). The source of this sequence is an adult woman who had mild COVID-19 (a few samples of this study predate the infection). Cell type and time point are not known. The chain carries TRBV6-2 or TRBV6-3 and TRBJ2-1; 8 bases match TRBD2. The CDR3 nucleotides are TGTGCCAGCAGCAAACTAGCGGATCCCCCGTGGAATGAGCAGTTCTTC. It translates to CASSKLADPPWNEQFF.